These 21 T cell receptor beta chains were all obtained from the same sample, sequenced in a study of T cell repertoires in cytomegalovirus infection. TCRdb processed the reads anew with MiXCR; each CDR3 protein has one entry. This table has hundreds of thousands of distinct CDR3 sequences, about 24% appearing once. Input material: CD8+ T cells from PBMCs. The receptors derive from a human donor in good health (CMV status not recorded). Some clones in this sample may be carry-over from other donors' samples.

The sample holds many counts of this clonotype. The chain links TRBV7-2 to TRBJ1-4; D is uncertain. CDR3 size: 15 residues. Trimming took 5 bases from V and 0 from J, leaving 10 bases between them. Per germline, CDR1 SGHTA and CDR2 FQGNSA. The CDR3 nucleotides are TGTGCCAGCAGCGCCCGGGGTGCAACTAATGAAAAACTGTTTTTT. This gives the protein CASSARGATNEKLFF. Using reference TRBV7-2 and TRBJ1-4 for the parts outside the CDR3, the full variable domain is GAGVSQSPSNKVTEKGKDVELRCDPISGHTALYWYRQSLGQGLEFLIYFQGNSAPDKSGLPSDRFSAERTGGSVSTLTIQRTQQEDSAVYLCASSARGATNEKLFFGSGTQLSVL.

This clonotype has more than one count but fewer than ten. The chain carries TRBV20-1 and TRBJ2-4; perhaps TRBD2 as D (6 bases). CDR1 and CDR2 from the germline V gene are DFQATT and SNEGSKA (reference sequence). The CDR3 has 16 amino acids. V was pared by 1 base and J by 4 bases, with 17 bases between. As DNA, the CDR3 is TGCAGTGCTAGAGGTGTTTGGGACTCCCCAAAAAACATTCAGTACTTC. Its protein product is CSARGVWDSPKNIQYF.

The sample holds a few counts of this clonotype. V gene TRBV7-2 combines with J gene TRBJ2-4; D is unclear. The CDR3 covers 16 residues. CDR1 is SGHTA, CDR2 FQGNSA, per germline. V was cut by 6 bases and J by 9 bases, with 24 bases left in between. The CDR3 here is CASRDARREPPTIQYF. CDR3 nucleotides: TGTGCCAGCAGAGATGCCCGGCGAGAACCTCCAACCATTCAGTACTTC.

This clonotype came up many times. V gene TRBV7-9 combines with J gene TRBJ2-1, with D hard to call. The germline gives CDR1 SEHNR, CDR2 FQNEAQ (reference sequence). This CDR3 has 17 residues. Trimming pared 0 bases from V and 4 bases from J, leaving 16 bases between. The CDR3 DNA reads as TGTGCCAGCAGCTTAGCGGCCGCTTTATCCACATACAATGAGCAGTTCTTC. Its protein is CASSLAAALSTYNEQFF.

This chain joins TRBV28 and TRBJ1-1; D is possibly TRBD1 (5 bases). The CDR3 has 15 residues. V was clipped by 2 bases and J by 1 base, with 11 bases between them. Germline-derived CDR1 and CDR2 are MDHEN and SYDVKM. The CDR3 spells CASSLVYGTNTEAFF. The CDR3 region has the DNA TGTGCCAGCAGTTTAGTTTATGGGACGAACACTGAAGCTTTCTTT.

The chain uses TRBV27 and TRBJ2-3; possible D gene TRBD2, 6 bases. Deletions cut 5 bases from V and 9 bases from J, with 15 bases between. The CDR3 loop spans 13 amino acids. Germline CDR1 is MNHEY and CDR2 is SMNVEV (reference sequence). CDR3 nucleotide sequence: TGTGCCAGCAGTCAGGGACTGGGGAAGACGCAGTATTTT. Amino acids: CASSQGLGKTQYF.

This clonotype was counted between two and nine times. The chain uses TRBV6-5 and TRBJ2-3; 13 positions match TRBD2. The CDR3 runs to 18 residues. The trim removed 0 bases at V and 2 bases at J, leaving 5 bases unmatched. Germline V gives CDR1 MNHEY, CDR2 SVGAGI. The CDR3 DNA is TGTGCCAGCAGTTACTCCGGGACTAGCGGGGCCGACACAGATACGCAGTATTTT. This gives the protein CASSYSGTSGADTDTQYF.

This clonotype was counted a single time. The chain combines TRBV13 with TRBJ1-6, with D hard to call. Trimming removed 3 bases at V and 7 bases at J, with 10 bases between. Germline values: CDR1 PRHDT, CDR2 FYEKMQ (reference sequence). The CDR3 covers 14 residues. The CDR3 region has the DNA TGTGCCAGCAGCTTCTGGACGGGAAATTCACCCCTCCACTTT. Its translation is CASSFWTGNSPLHF.

The chain joins TRBV5-1 to TRBJ2-1; 12 bases are a match to TRBD1. The CDR3 length is 13 residues. Germline CDR1 reads SGHRS; CDR2 reads YFSETQ. Germline trimming cut 6 bases from V and 10 bases from J; bases unmatched to any gene: 5. CDR3 amino acids: CASNRDRGREQFF. CDR3 coding DNA: TGCGCCAGCAACCGGGACAGGGGGCGAGAGCAGTTCTTC.

The V gene is TRBV28, the J gene TRBJ2-1; 7 bases fit TRBD1. The CDR3 runs to 14 residues. Trimming took 6 bases from V and 4 from J; bases not matched to a gene: 6. CDR1 is MDHEN and CDR2 is SYDVKM in the germline V gene. The CDR3 DNA is TGTGCCAGCAGCCTCAGGGGGAAATACAATGAGCAGTTCTTC. It translates to CASSLRGKYNEQFF.

J is TRBJ2-7 and V is TRBV6-5; possible D gene TRBD1, 5 bases. Trimming cost V 3 bases and J 0 bases, with 15 bases left between them. The CDR3 is 16 residues long. Germline lookup yields CDR1 MNHEY and CDR2 SVGAGI. The CDR3 is CASSYTDTKSSYEQYF. CDR3 nucleotides: TGTGCCAGCAGTTATACGGACACCAAAAGCTCCTACGAGCAGTACTTC.

The chain joins TRBV28 to TRBJ1-2, with a weak D call TRBD1 (5 bases). Trimming pared 6 bases from V and 8 bases from J, leaving 16 bases between. Germline V gene sequence: CDR1 MDHEN, CDR2 SYDVKM. There are 13 residues in the CDR3. The DNA for the CDR3 is TGTGCCAGCAGAAAACCCCTGCGGGACGGCTACACCTTC. Amino acid sequence: CASRKPLRDGYTF.

This clonotype was observed many times. The gene calls are TRBV7-6 and TRBJ1-5; no firm D call. There are 15 residues in the CDR3. V was clipped by 1 base and J by 3 bases, with 10 bases between them. Germline V gene sequence: CDR1 SGHVS, CDR2 FNYEAQ. CDR3: CASSLGGSLNQPQHF. CDR3 sequence (DNA): TGTGCCAGCAGCTTAGGAGGCAGCCTCAATCAGCCCCAGCATTTT.

This clonotype was picked up many times. The chain employs TRBV27 and TRBJ2-3; D may be TRBD1 (6 bases). Per germline, CDR1 MNHEY and CDR2 SMNVEV (reference sequence). This CDR3 is 17 amino acids long. V lost 5 bases and J 3 bases, leaving 21 bases between the germline ends. In DNA, the CDR3 is TGTGCCAGCAGTCCCCATCCGGGACACCTTCGAACAGATACGCAGTATTTT. It translates to CASSPHPGHLRTDTQYF.

Many counts were recorded for this clonotype. CDR3 sequence: CASSLPSAGSSYNEQFF. The CDR3 DNA sequence: TGTGCCAGCAGCTTACCGAGCGCAGGGAGCTCCTACAATGAGCAGTTCTTC. The V and J genes are TRBV7-2 and TRBJ2-1; D possibly uses TRBD1 or TRBD2 (5 bases each). The CDR3 is 17 residues long. CDR1 is SGHTA, CDR2 FQGNSA, per germline. Trimming cost V 2 bases and J 0 bases, with 14 bases left between them.

With respect to this clonotype: Sequence at one end of the junction differs from germline and may be a read error. The CDR3 spells CANSQDSGQAGAEAFF. In DNA form, the CDR3 reads TGCGCCAACAGCCAAGACTCGGGACAGGCGGGTGCTGAAGCTTTCTTT. This chain links TRBV4-1 with TRBJ1-1, with 8 bases that match TRBD1. The CDR3 extends over 16 amino acids. The germline gives CDR1 MGHRA, CDR2 YSYEKL.

This clonotype has a handful of counts. The chain links TRBV7-8 to TRBJ1-6; no reliable D call. This CDR3 is 13 amino acids long. The germline V gene has CDR1 SGHVS and CDR2 FQNEAQ. Trimming took 1 base from V and 13 from J, leaving 11 bases between them. This CDR3 reads CASSLDPTRPLHF. CDR3 bases: TGTGCCAGCAGCTTAGACCCGACGAGGCCCCTCCACTTT.

The chain carries TRBV6-2 or TRBV6-3 and TRBJ1-5, with D perhaps TRBD1 (6 bases). Trimming removed 4 bases from V and 0 bases from J, with 19 bases in between. The CDR3 covers 18 residues. Germline-derived CDR1 and CDR2 are MNHEY and SVGEGT. The CDR3 nucleotides are TGTGCCAGCAGTTTGGAACAGGGTCGGATTTATAGCAATCAGCCCCAGCATTTT. Translation: CASSLEQGRIYSNQPQHF.

This clonotype was seen more than once but under ten times. The J gene is TRBJ2-1, the V gene TRBV7-2; 9 positions match TRBD2. There are 16 residues in the CDR3. Germline loops: CDR1 SGHTA, CDR2 FQGNSA. V shed 4 bases and J 7 bases; nucleotides not matched to a gene: 11. CDR3 amino acids: CASSSRAGGRVNEQFF. The CDR3 nucleotides are TGTGCCAGCAGCTCCAGAGCGGGGGGCCGGGTAAATGAGCAGTTCTTC.

This clonotype has just a few counts. The chain combines TRBV4-1 with TRBJ2-7; D possibly matches TRBD1 or TRBD2 (5 bases each). The CDR3 spans 14 residues. CDR1 and CDR2 from the germline V gene are MGHRA and YSYEKL. V lost 3 bases, J lost 5 bases, and 14 bases lay in between. The CDR3 DNA sequence: TGCGCCAGCAGCCAGGGGACCATGTCCCACGAGCAGTACTTC. Amino acids: CASSQGTMSHEQYF.

The rearrangement uses TRBV7-6 and TRBJ1-5, with D possibly being TRBD1 (6 bases). Germline lookup yields CDR1 SGHVS and CDR2 FNYEAQ. Trimming removed 3 bases from V and 4 bases from J, with 13 bases in between. The CDR3 is 15 amino acids. CDR3 region: CASSFSTGLNQPQHF. The CDR3 DNA reads as TGTGCCAGCAGCTTTTCGACAGGTCTGAATCAGCCCCAGCATTTT. The full variable domain, rest sourced from reference TRBV7-6 and TRBJ1-5, is GAGVSQSPRYKVTKRGQDVALRCDPISGHVSLYWYRQALGQGPEFLTYFNYEAQQDKSGLPNDRFSAERPEGSISTLTIQRTEQRDSAMYRCASSFSTGLNQPQHFGDGTRLSIL.